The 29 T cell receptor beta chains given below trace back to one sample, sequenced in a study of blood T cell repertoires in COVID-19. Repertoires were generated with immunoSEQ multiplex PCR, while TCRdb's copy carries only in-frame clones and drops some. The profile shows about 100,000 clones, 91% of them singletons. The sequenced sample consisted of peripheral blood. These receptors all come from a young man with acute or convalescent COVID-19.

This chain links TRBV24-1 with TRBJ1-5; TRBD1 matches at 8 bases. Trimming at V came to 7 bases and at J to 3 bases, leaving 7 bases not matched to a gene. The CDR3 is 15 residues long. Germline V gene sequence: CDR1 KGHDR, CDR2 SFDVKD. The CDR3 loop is CATSPTGEVNQPQHF. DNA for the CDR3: TGTGCCACCAGCCCGACAGGGGAGGTCAATCAGCCCCAGCATTTT.

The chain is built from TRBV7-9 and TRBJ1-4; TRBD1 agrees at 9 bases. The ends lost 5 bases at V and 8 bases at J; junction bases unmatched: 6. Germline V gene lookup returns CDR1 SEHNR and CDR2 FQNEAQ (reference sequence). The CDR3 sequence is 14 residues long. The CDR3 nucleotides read TGTGCCAGCAGCCCAAGGACAGGGGACGAAAAACTGTTTTTT. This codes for CASSPRTGDEKLFF.

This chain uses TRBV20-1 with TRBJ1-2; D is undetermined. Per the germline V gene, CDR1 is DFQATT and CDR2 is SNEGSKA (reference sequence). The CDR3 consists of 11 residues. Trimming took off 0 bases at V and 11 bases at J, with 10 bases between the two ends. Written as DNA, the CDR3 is TGCAGTGCTAGAGACAGGACTGGGTACACCTTC. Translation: CSARDRTGYTF.

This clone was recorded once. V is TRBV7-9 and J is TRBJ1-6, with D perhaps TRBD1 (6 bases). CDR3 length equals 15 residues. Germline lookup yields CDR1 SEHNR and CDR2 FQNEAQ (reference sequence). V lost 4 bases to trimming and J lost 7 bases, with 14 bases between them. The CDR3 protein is CASSSSGTGNSPLHF. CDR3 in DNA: TGTGCCAGCAGCTCGTCCGGCACAGGGAATTCACCCCTCCACTTT.

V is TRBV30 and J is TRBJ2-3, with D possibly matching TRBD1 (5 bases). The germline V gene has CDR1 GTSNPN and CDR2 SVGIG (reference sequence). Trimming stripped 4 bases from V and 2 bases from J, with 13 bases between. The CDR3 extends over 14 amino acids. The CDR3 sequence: CAWTRQTFTDTQYF. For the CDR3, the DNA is TGTGCCTGGACTCGACAGACCTTCACAGATACGCAGTATTTT.

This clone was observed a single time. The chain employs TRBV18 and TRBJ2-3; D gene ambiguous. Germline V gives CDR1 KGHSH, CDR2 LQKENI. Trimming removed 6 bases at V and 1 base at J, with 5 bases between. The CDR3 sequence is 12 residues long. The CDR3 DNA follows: TGTGCCAGCTCTCTTGGCACAGATACGCAGTATTTT. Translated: CASSLGTDTQYF.

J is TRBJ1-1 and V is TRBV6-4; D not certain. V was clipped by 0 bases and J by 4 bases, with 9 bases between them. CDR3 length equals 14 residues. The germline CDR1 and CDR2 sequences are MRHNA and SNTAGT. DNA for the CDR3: TGTGCCAGCAGTGACTCTTCCGAGGGCACTGAAGCTTTCTTT. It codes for CASSDSSEGTEAFF.

CDR3 DNA: TGTGCCAGCAGTCCAATTGCGTGGACAGGTTCCCGCTCTGGAAACACCATATATTTT. Translation gives CASSPIAWTGSRSGNTIYF. J is TRBJ1-3 and V is TRBV7-6, with TRBD1 identical over 7 bases. This CDR3 contains 19 residues. Germline-derived CDR1 and CDR2 are SGHVS and FNYEAQ. The V segment lost 6 bases and the J segment 0 bases; nucleotides outside the gene matches: 17. Looking up the rest from reference TRBV7-6 and TRBJ1-3 gives the full variable domain: GAGVSQSPRYKVTKRGQDVALRCDPISGHVSLYWYRQALGQGPEFLTYFNYEAQQDKSGLPNDRFSAERPEGSISTLTIQRTEQRDSAMYRCASSPIAWTGSRSGNTIYFGEGSWLTVV.

The CDR3 DNA is TGTGCCTGGCGGTCAGGGGATCATGAAGCTTTCTTT. Amino acid sequence: CAWRSGDHEAFF. This rearrangement joins TRBV30 to TRBJ1-1; tentative D call: TRBD1 (6 bases). This CDR3 is 12 amino acids long. Trimming removed 5 bases from V and 7 bases from J, with 14 bases in between. Germline values: CDR1 GTSNPN, CDR2 SVGIG (reference sequence).

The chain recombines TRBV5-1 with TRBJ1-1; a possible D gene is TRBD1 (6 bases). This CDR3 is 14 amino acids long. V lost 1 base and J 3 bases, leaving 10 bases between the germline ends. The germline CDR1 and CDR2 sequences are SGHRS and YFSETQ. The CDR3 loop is CASSLTGTDTEAFF. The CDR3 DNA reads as TGCGCCAGCAGCTTGACAGGGACCGACACTGAAGCTTTCTTT.

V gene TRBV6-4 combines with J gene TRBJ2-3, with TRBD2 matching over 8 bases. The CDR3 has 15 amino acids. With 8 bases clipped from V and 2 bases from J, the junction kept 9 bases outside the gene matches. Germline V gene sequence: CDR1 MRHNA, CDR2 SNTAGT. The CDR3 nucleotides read TGTGCCAGCCGCCGGGAGGGGGGGGACACAGATACGCAGTATTTT. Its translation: CASRREGGDTDTQYF.

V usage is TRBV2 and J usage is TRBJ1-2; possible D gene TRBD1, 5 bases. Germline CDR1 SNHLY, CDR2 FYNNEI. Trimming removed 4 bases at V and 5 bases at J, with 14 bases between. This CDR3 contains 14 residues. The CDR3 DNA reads TGTGCCAGCAGTGCTTCGGGGGGGAGATATGGCTACACCTTC. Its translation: CASSASGGRYGYTF. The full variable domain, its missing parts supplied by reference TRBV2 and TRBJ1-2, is EPEVTQTPSHQVTQMGQEVILRCVPISNHLYFYWYRQILGQKVEFLVSFYNNEISEKSEIFDDQFSVERPDGSNFTLKIRSTKLEDSAMYFCASSASGGRYGYTFGSGTRLTVV.

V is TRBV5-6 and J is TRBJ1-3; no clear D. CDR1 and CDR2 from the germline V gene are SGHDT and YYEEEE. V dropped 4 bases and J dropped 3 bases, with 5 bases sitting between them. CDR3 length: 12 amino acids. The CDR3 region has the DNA TGTGCCAGCAGCCGGTATGGAAACACCATATATTTT. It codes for CASSRYGNTIYF.

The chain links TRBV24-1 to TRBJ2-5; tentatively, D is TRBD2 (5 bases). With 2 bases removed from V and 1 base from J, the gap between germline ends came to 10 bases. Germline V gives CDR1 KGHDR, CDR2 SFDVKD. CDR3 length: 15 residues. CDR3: CATSDSAGIQETQYF. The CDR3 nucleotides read TGTGCCACCAGTGATTCGGCCGGGATCCAAGAGACCCAGTACTTC.

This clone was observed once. CDR3 DNA sequence: TGTGCCAGCAGCGCTCAACAGGGATTACCTTCACCCCTCCACTTT. Translating it yields CASSAQQGLPSPLHF. The V and J genes are TRBV9 and TRBJ1-6; possible D gene TRBD1, 6 bases. V lost 3 bases to trimming and J lost 9 bases, with 16 bases between them. Germline values: CDR1 SGDLS, CDR2 YYNGEE. The CDR3 is 15 amino acids.

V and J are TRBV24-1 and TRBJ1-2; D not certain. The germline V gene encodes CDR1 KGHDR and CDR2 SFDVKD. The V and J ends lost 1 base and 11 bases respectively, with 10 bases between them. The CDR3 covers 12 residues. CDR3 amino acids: CATSDFTEAYTF. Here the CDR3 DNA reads TGTGCCACCAGTGATTTTACGGAAGCGTACACCTTC.

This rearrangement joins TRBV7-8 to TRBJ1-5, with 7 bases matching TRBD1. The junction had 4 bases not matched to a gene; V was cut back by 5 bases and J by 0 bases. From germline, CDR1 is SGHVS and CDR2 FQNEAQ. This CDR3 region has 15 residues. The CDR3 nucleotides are TGTGCCAGCAGCCCGGGACAGTATAGCAATCAGCCCCAGCATTTT. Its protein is CASSPGQYSNQPQHF.

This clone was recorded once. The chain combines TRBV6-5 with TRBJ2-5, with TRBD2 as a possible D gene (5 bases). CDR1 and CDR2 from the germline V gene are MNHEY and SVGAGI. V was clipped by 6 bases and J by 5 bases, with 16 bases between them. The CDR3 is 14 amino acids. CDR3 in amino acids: CASSTGMMGETQYF. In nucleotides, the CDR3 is TGTGCCAGCAGCACGGGGATGATGGGGGAGACCCAGTACTTC.

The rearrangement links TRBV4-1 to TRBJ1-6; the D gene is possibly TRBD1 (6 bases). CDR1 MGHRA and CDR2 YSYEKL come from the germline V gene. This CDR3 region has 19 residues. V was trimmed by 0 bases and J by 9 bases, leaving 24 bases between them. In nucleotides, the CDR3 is TGCGCCAGCAGCCAAGACAAGTCAACTGTAGGGGGACTAGTTTCACCCCTCCACTTT. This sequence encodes CASSQDKSTVGGLVSPLHF.

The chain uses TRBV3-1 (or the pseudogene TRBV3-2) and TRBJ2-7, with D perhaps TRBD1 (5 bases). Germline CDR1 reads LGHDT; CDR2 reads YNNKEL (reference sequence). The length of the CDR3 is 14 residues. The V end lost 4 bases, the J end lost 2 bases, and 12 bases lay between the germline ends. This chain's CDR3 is CASSLDSLPYEQYF. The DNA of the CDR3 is TGTGCCAGCAGCCTCGACAGCCTACCCTACGAGCAGTACTTC.

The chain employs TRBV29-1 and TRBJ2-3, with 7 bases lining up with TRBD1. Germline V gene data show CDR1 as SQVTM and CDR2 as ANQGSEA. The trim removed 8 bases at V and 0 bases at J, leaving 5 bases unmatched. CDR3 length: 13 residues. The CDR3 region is CSTGTASTDTQYF. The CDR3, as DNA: TGCAGCACAGGGACAGCTAGCACAGATACGCAGTATTTT.

As DNA, the CDR3 is TGTGCCTGGACCAACCTTGGCGGGGAGTACAATGAGCAGTTCTTC. It translates to CAWTNLGGEYNEQFF. V gene TRBV30 combines with J gene TRBJ2-1, with a tentative D call TRBD2 (6 bases). CDR1 and CDR2 from the germline V gene are GTSNPN and SVGIG (reference sequence). This CDR3 contains 15 residues. V was clipped by 4 bases and J by 4 bases, with 17 bases between them.

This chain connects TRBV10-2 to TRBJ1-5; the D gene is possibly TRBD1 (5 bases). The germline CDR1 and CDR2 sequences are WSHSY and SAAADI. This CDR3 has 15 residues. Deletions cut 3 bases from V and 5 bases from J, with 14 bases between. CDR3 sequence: CASSEEISGDQPQHF. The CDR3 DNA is TGCGCCAGCAGTGAAGAGATCTCGGGGGATCAGCCCCAGCATTTT.

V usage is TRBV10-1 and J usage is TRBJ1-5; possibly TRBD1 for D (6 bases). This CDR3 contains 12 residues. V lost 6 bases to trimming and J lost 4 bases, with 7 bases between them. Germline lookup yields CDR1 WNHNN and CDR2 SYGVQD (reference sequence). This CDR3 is CASSQGNQPQHF. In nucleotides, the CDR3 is TGCGCCAGCAGCCAGGGGAATCAGCCCCAGCATTTT.

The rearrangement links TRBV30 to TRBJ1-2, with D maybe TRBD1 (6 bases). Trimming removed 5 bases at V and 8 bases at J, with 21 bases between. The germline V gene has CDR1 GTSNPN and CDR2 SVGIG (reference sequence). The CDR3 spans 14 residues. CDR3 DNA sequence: TGTGCCTGGGGGTCCCTCAATCGACAGGACGGCTACACCTTC. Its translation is CAWGSLNRQDGYTF.

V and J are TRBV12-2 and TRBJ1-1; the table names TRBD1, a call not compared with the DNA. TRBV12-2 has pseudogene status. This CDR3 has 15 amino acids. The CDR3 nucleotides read TGTGCAAGTCGCTTAGCGGGCCAAAAGAACACTGAAGCTTTCTTT. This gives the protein CASRLAGQKNTEAFF.

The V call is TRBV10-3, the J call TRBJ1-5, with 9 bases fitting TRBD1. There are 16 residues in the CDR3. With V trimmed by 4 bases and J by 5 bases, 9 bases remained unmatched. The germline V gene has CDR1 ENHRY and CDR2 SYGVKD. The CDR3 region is CAISAGTGKGDQPQHF. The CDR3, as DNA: TGTGCCATCAGTGCTGGGACAGGGAAGGGGGATCAGCCCCAGCATTTT.

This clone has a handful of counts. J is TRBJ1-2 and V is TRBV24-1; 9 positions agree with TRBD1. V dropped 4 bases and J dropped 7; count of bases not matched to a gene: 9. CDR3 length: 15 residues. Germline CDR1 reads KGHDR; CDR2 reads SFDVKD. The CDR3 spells CATSDPTGGDFGYTF. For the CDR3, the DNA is TGTGCCACCAGTGACCCGACAGGGGGGGATTTTGGCTACACCTTC.

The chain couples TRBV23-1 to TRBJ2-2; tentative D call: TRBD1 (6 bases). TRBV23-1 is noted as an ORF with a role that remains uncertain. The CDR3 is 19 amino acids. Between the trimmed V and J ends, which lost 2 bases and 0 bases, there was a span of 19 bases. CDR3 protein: CASSQPVSPDSANTGELFF. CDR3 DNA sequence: TGCGCCAGCAGTCAACCGGTTTCCCCGGACAGCGCGAACACCGGGGAGCTGTTTTTT.